A single T cell receptor beta chain is shown here with its context. This sample is part of a study of cytomegalovirus exposure and HLA in healthy donors. Both 60 Vbeta primers and 13 Jbeta primers went into the PCR. Sequencing used immunoSEQ multiplex PCR; TCRdb keeps in-frame clones, though not all of them. Its table records about 33,000 clones. Between the trimmed V and J ends, which lost 5 bases and 7 bases, there was a span of 8 bases. This CDR3 is built from 11 residues. The germline gives CDR1 SEHNR, CDR2 FQNEAQ (reference sequence). This receptor was identified in a woman aged 40 to 55 in good health and CMV-seropositive. The chain is built from TRBV7-9 and TRBJ1-1; a possible D gene is TRBD1 (6 bases). The sample was PBMCs. The CDR3 bases are TGTGCCAGCAGCCTGGACAGTGAAGCTTTCTTT. The encoded protein is CASSLDSEAFF.